The 20 T cell receptor beta chains presented below share a single source sample, sequenced in a study of T cell responses to AZD1222 COVID-19 vaccine. Here immunoSEQ multiplex PCR was the method, and the copy in TCRdb shows in-frame clones only, minus some. The sample includes about 130,000 clones, around 90% seen only once; the top ten take approximately 8%. The material was peripheral blood, obtained on day 0 of AZD1222 vaccination. The receptors were gathered from an adult in good health.

The genes are TRBV5-1 and TRBJ2-5; D is unclear. Germline CDR1 reads SGHRS; CDR2 reads YFSETQ. CDR3 length: 12 residues. V was pared by 1 base and J by 5 bases, with 6 bases between. The CDR3 loop is CASSLTTETQYF. The CDR3 region has the DNA TGCGCCAGCAGCTTGACAACGGAGACCCAGTACTTC. Combining the CDR3 with reference TRBV5-1 and TRBJ2-5 gives the whole variable domain KAGVTQTPRYLIKTRGQQVTLSCSPISGHRSVSWYQQTPGQGLQFLFEYFSETQRNKGNFPGRFSGRQFSNSRSEMNVSTLELGDSALYLCASSLTTETQYFGPGTRLLVL.

The rearrangement joins TRBV19 to TRBJ2-7; D is uncertain. This CDR3 region has 10 residues. The germline gives CDR1 LNHDA, CDR2 SQIVND (reference sequence). V was cut by 8 bases and J by 2 bases, with 4 bases left in between. CDR3 in amino acids: CASGTYEQYF. In DNA form, the CDR3 reads TGTGCCAGTGGCACCTACGAGCAGTACTTC.

The chain links TRBV19 to TRBJ1-1; D gene unclear. The CDR3 is 13 residues long. Germline-derived CDR1 and CDR2 are LNHDA and SQIVND (reference sequence). The V end lost 0 bases, the J end lost 9 bases, and 11 bases lay between the germline ends. The CDR3 sequence: CASSIDLPEKAFF. CDR3 in DNA: TGTGCCAGTAGTATAGATCTACCGGAGAAAGCTTTCTTT.

In its sample, this clone was seen once. J is TRBJ1-2 and V is TRBV9, with D perhaps TRBD1 (6 bases). The germline V gene has CDR1 SGDLS and CDR2 YYNGEE. The V and J ends lost 0 bases and 4 bases respectively, with 10 bases between them. This CDR3 is built from 14 residues. CDR3 nucleotides: TGTGCCAGCAGCGTAGGGACAGATTCCTATGGCTACACCTTC. It is translated as CASSVGTDSYGYTF.

The chain carries TRBV2 and TRBJ2-7, with 8 nucleotides matching TRBD2. Germline V lookup: CDR1 SNHLY, CDR2 FYNNEI. This CDR3 is 13 amino acids long. V shed 8 bases and J 3 bases; nucleotides not matched to a gene: 6. The CDR3 sequence is CASATSGGYEQYF. In DNA form, the CDR3 reads TGTGCCAGCGCCACTAGCGGAGGCTACGAGCAGTACTTC.

This chain connects TRBV3-1 (or the pseudogene TRBV3-2) to TRBJ1-6; TRBD1 matches 9 bases. CDR3 length: 18 amino acids. Germline V CDR1 and CDR2: LGHDT, YNNKEL (reference sequence). Trimming cost V 0 bases and J 6 bases; bases outside gene matches: 9. This CDR3 reads CASSQDTWTGVLNSPLHF. Written as DNA, the CDR3 is TGTGCCAGCAGCCAAGATACGTGGACAGGGGTTCTTAATTCACCCCTCCACTTT.

V gene TRBV2 combines with J gene TRBJ2-2; 10 nucleotides agree with TRBD1. Germline-derived CDR1 and CDR2 are SNHLY and FYNNEI. This CDR3 comprises 15 residues. V trimming: 4 bases; J trimming: 1 base; junction bases outside the gene matches: 0. The DNA for the CDR3 is TGTGCCAGCAGTGGGACAGGGGGGAACACCGGGGAGCTGTTTTTT. It is translated as CASSGTGGNTGELFF. The full variable domain, completed using reference TRBV2 and TRBJ2-2, is EPEVTQTPSHQVTQMGQEVILRCVPISNHLYFYWYRQILGQKVEFLVSFYNNEISEKSEIFDDQFSVERPDGSNFTLKIRSTKLEDSAMYFCASSGTGGNTGELFFGEGSRLTVL.

V usage is TRBV11-2 and J usage is TRBJ1-2; D may be TRBD1 (6 bases). The CDR3 consists of 16 residues. Germline CDR1 reads SGHAT; CDR2 reads FQNNGV. V lost 5 bases and J lost 2, with 18 bases in between. The CDR3 DNA sequence: TGTGCCAGCAGCCCATTCGAGGGGGGGTGGAACTATGGCTACACCTTC. It specifies CASSPFEGGWNYGYTF.

The chain links TRBV5-4 to TRBJ2-4; 14 bases match TRBD2. This CDR3 comprises 16 residues. The J segment lost 5 bases and the V segment lost 4 bases, leaving 5 bases of the junction unmatched. CDR1 is SGHNT and CDR2 is YYREEE in the germline V gene (reference sequence). CDR3 residues: CASSPGLAGGQNIQYF. The CDR3 DNA reads TGTGCCAGCAGCCCTGGACTAGCGGGAGGTCAAAACATTCAGTACTTC.

The rearrangement links TRBV5-4 to TRBJ1-1; D unclear. V lost 3 bases and J lost 0, with 15 bases in between. There are 16 residues in the CDR3. Germline CDR1 reads SGHNT; CDR2 reads YYREEE (reference sequence). The CDR3 DNA follows: TGTGCCAGCAGCTCAGTTAGGGTCCTCATGAACACTGAAGCTTTCTTT. Protein sequence: CASSSVRVLMNTEAFF. Full variable domain (missing parts from reference TRBV5-4 and TRBJ1-1): ETGVTQSPTHLIKTRGQQVTLRCSSQSGHNTVSWYQQALGQGPQFIFQYYREEENGRGNFPPRFSGLQFPNYSSELNVNALELDDSALYLCASSSVRVLMNTEAFFGQGTRLTVV.

The chain employs TRBV6-1 and TRBJ2-4; D possibly corresponds to TRBD2 (6 bases). This CDR3 spans 16 amino acids. V dropped 4 bases and J dropped 11 bases, with 24 bases sitting between them. Per the germline V gene, CDR1 is MNHNS and CDR2 is SASEGT. CDR3 in DNA: TGTGCCAGCAGTGCTACGGCGGGACTCCGAGGAAGAGTTCAGTACTTC. Protein: CASSATAGLRGRVQYF.

The genes are TRBV6-1 and TRBJ1-2; TRBD1 might be the D (6 bases). CDR3 length: 13 amino acids. Germline-derived CDR1 and CDR2 are MNHNS and SASEGT. V shed 2 bases and J shed 8 bases, with 12 bases lying between them. The CDR3 nucleotides read TGTGCCAGCAGTGAACAACAGGGCGACGGCTACACCTTC. It codes for CASSEQQGDGYTF.

CDR3 in amino acids: CASSQHPDRGPLNTQYF. CDR3 sequence (DNA): TGCGCCAGCAGCCAACACCCCGACAGGGGGCCTTTGAATACGCAGTATTTT. The rearrangement links TRBV4-1 to TRBJ2-3; 10 nucleotides agree with TRBD1. This CDR3 contains 17 residues. Trimming at V came to 2 bases and at J to 7 bases, leaving 12 bases not matched to a gene. The germline V gene encodes CDR1 MGHRA and CDR2 YSYEKL.

J is TRBJ1-5 and V is TRBV6-5; D gene unclear. The CDR3 consists of 12 residues. Trimming left V 9 bases short and J 10 bases short, with 16 bases between. CDR1 and CDR2 from the germline V gene are MNHEY and SVGAGI. CDR3 amino acids: CASGQAVLPQHF. As DNA, the CDR3 is TGTGCCAGTGGTCAGGCCGTTCTACCCCAGCATTTT.

V gene TRBV28 combines with J gene TRBJ1-4; no clear D. This CDR3 spans 16 amino acids. Germline assignment: CDR1 MDHEN and CDR2 SYDVKM. V was trimmed by 4 bases and J by 8 bases, leaving 20 bases between them. The CDR3 bases are TGTGCCAGCAGTTCCTCCGGGAGAGGTGTTCGGGAAAAACTGTTTTTT. It is translated as CASSSSGRGVREKLFF.

This clone was seen a handful of times. The CDR3 region is CASSFGGGINYGYTF. CDR3 in DNA: TGTGCCAGCAGCTTCGGAGGGGGGATTAACTATGGCTACACCTTC. The V and J genes are TRBV7-9 and TRBJ1-2; a possible D gene is TRBD1 (6 bases). The V gene's germline CDR1 is SEHNR and CDR2 FQNEAQ (reference sequence). The V gene lost 3 bases and the J gene lost 1 base, with 12 bases spanning the gap. This CDR3 has 15 amino acids.

In this sample, this clone turned up once. The CDR3 reads CASSVDIYSYEQYF. CDR3 nucleotide sequence: TGTGCCAGCAGCGTCGACATCTACTCCTACGAGCAGTACTTC. The chain has TRBV9 and TRBJ2-7; D remains unclear. The germline V and J ends were trimmed by 2 bases and 0 bases, with 9 bases remaining between them. The CDR3 runs 14 residues. Germline V gene sequence: CDR1 SGDLS, CDR2 YYNGEE.

The V call is TRBV18, the J call TRBJ2-5; D unresolved. V was clipped by 4 bases and J by 4 bases, with 4 bases between them. Germline CDR1 KGHSH, CDR2 LQKENI. The CDR3 length is 11 residues. In DNA form, the CDR3 reads TGTGCCAGCTCACTTGGAGAGACCCAGTACTTC. The encoded protein is CASSLGETQYF.

This clone was seen only once. The gene calls are TRBV27 and TRBJ1-5; 8 nucleotides line up with TRBD1. CDR1 MNHEY and CDR2 SMNVEV come from the germline V gene (reference sequence). The CDR3 runs to 13 residues. Losses at the gene ends were 6 bases for V and 4 bases for J; bases not matched to a gene: 2. The CDR3 DNA reads TGTGCCAGCAGGGACAGGGAAAATCAGCCCCAGCATTTT. It codes for CASRDRENQPQHF.

The CDR3 loop reads CASSEINEQYF. Written as DNA, the CDR3 is TGTGCCAGCAGTGAAATCAACGAGCAGTACTTC. The gene calls are TRBV25-1 and TRBJ2-7; no clear D. The CDR3 loop spans 11 amino acids. V was clipped by 2 bases and J by 5 bases, with 4 bases between them. From germline, CDR1 is MGHDK and CDR2 SYGVNS.